The rows below give T cell receptor beta chains drawn from one sample of a study of post-analysis software for immune sequencing data. TCRdb reprocessed the PCR reads via MiXCR and lists one record per CDR3 protein. This table holds about 820,000 distinct CDR3 sequences, 53% found once. The specimen was blood. The receptors were gathered from a girl aged 10 to 17 with multiple sclerosis. CDR3s leave out the opening cysteine and the closing phenylalanine or tryptophan. Fields, in order: J gene, V gene, clone size, CDR3 protein. Expanded clones get a size class; other rows say once, few or many, or leave the size out.

TRBJ2-3,TRBV7-3,-,ASILRPSGGHQGDTQY
TRBJ2-7,TRBV2,-,ASSPRDRLSYEQY
TRBJ2-4,TRBV12-3/TRBV12-4,few,ASSPPGTGLGNIQY
TRBJ2-3,TRBV7-3,-,ASSLGQRGPVATQY
TRBJ2-1,TRBV5-1,-,ASSLEASGIRNEQF
TRBJ2-7,TRBV2,few,ASSEAGGQY
TRBJ1-2,TRBV27,-,ASSLRGPNYGYT
TRBJ2-1,TRBV6-5,-,ASSYRDRARFGPHNEQF
TRBJ1-2,TRBV12-3/TRBV12-4,few,ASSFGQGSGYT
TRBJ2-7,TRBV5-1,-,ASSLGWASYEQY
TRBJ2-3,TRBV5-1,-,ASSLPPRGRTDTQY
TRBJ2-1,TRBV29-1,few,SVDGREYGYNEQF
TRBJ2-3,TRBV5-1,few,ASSPSGRNTDTQY
TRBJ2-7,TRBV12-3/TRBV12-4,-,ASSSRAEQY
TRBJ2-1,TRBV7-9,-,ASSLVGGGPPYNEQF
TRBJ2-7,TRBV3-1,-,ASSQAGFTFEQY
TRBJ2-7,TRBV11-1,few,ASAQRLGSWEQY
TRBJ2-3,TRBV6-5,-,ASSHYSFLNSDTQY
TRBJ2-3,TRBV20-1,-,SANPGTSGRKDTQY
TRBJ1-2,TRBV4-2,-,ASSQDSPLNPGGLMGYT
TRBJ1-2,TRBV29-1,-,SVEGGYYGYT
TRBJ2-7,TRBV10-3,-,AIGGTGSYEQY
TRBJ2-1,TRBV5-1,-,ASSFDLLAWYNEQF
TRBJ2-7,TRBV20-1,few,SAREARERNEQY
TRBJ1-1,TRBV29-1,-,SAGDRGITEAF
TRBJ1-2,TRBV5-1,-,ASSWGQRAARNYGYT
TRBJ2-7,TRBV10-3,-,AISEGHVYEQY
TRBJ1-5,TRBV2,-,ASSPGGASNQPQH
TRBJ2-5,TRBV20-1,-,SARVLPEETQY
TRBJ2-1,TRBV25-1,-,ASSITGPKDEQF
TRBJ2-4,TRBV12-5,-,ASGWTDVQAKNIQY
TRBJ2-7,TRBV6-1,-,ASSEWTGGPSEQY
TRBJ2-7,TRBV7-9,-,ASSSQTYYEQY
TRBJ2-3,TRBV5-8,-,ASSLYSGTPTDTQY